The 28 T cell receptor beta chains in this list originate from one sample, sequenced in a study of blood T cell repertoires in COVID-19. Data came from immunoSEQ multiplex PCR; TCRdb stores just in-frame clones and leaves some out. This table holds approximately 200,000 clones, 85% to 90% found once. Specimen: PBMCs or T cells enriched from blood (not recorded which). These receptors all come from a woman aged 35 to 49 with acute COVID-19.

This clone was picked up one time. V is TRBV28 and J is TRBJ1-4, with D perhaps matching TRBD1 (5 bases). Trimming stripped 3 bases from V and 6 bases from J, with 11 bases between. Germline V gene sequence: CDR1 MDHEN, CDR2 SYDVKM. The CDR3 consists of 14 residues. The CDR3 DNA is TGTGCCAGCAGTTTTGTGGGGCGCGATGAAAAACTGTTTTTT. The encoded protein is CASSFVGRDEKLFF. Combining the CDR3 with reference TRBV28 and TRBJ1-4 gives the whole variable domain DVKVTQSSRYLVKRTGEKVFLECVQDMDHENMFWYRQDPGLGLRLIYFSYDVKMKEKGDIPEGYSVSREKKERFSLILESASTNQTSMYLCASSFVGRDEKLFFGSGTQLSVL.

This chain links TRBV19 with TRBJ2-1; 12 bases are shared with TRBD2. The CDR3 loop spans 17 amino acids. The germline CDR1 and CDR2 sequences are LNHDA and SQIVND (reference sequence). The V gene end was trimmed by 6 bases and the J gene end by 4 bases; junction bases not matched to a gene: 10. CDR3 loop: CASSKSGTSGPYNEQFF. The CDR3 DNA reads as TGTGCCAGTAGCAAGTCCGGGACTAGCGGGCCTTACAATGAGCAGTTCTTC. The whole variable domain, remainder taken from reference TRBV19 and TRBJ2-1, is DGGITQSPKYLFRKEGQNVTLSCEQNLNHDAMYWYRQDPGQGLRLIYYSQIVNDFQKGDIAEGYSVSREKKESFPLTVTSAQKNPTAFYLCASSKSGTSGPYNEQFFGPGTRLTVL.

V usage is TRBV29-1 and J usage is TRBJ2-5; D is possibly TRBD1 (7 bases). The CDR3 loop spans 14 amino acids. Germline lookup yields CDR1 SQVTM and CDR2 ANQGSEA. V shed 6 bases and J shed 1 base, with 15 bases lying between them. The CDR3 DNA follows: TGCAGCGTGGGGGGACAGCTATTCCAAGAGACCCAGTACTTC. Its translation is CSVGGQLFQETQYF.

The genes are TRBV6-2 or TRBV6-3 and TRBJ2-5, with unresolved D. Trimming removed 0 bases at V and 5 bases at J, with 19 bases between. The germline CDR1 and CDR2 sequences are MNHEY and SVGEGT. The CDR3 totals 17 residues. CDR3 coding DNA: TGTGCCAGCAGTTACTCCCCGGTTTCCAGAGACGGGGAGACCCAGTACTTC. It yields the protein CASSYSPVSRDGETQYF.

The chain has TRBV5-1 and TRBJ1-2, with TRBD1 matching 12 bases. The CDR3 sequence is 16 residues long. Germline lookup yields CDR1 SGHRS and CDR2 YFSETQ. The V gene end was trimmed by 4 bases and the J gene end by 4 bases; junction bases not matched to a gene: 8. CDR3 protein: CASSAGTGGLSYGYTF. DNA of the CDR3: TGCGCCAGCAGCGCCGGGACAGGGGGCCTTAGCTATGGCTACACCTTC. The full variable domain, its missing parts supplied by reference TRBV5-1 and TRBJ1-2, is KAGVTQTPRYLIKTRGQQVTLSCSPISGHRSVSWYQQTPGQGLQFLFEYFSETQRNKGNFPGRFSGRQFSNSRSEMNVSTLELGDSALYLCASSAGTGGLSYGYTFGSGTRLTVV.

The CDR3 spells CASRQASYTEAFF. In DNA form, the CDR3 reads TGTGCCAGCAGGCAGGCCAGCTACACTGAAGCTTTCTTT. The rearrangement links TRBV6-5 to TRBJ1-1; D ambiguous. CDR3 size: 13 residues. Trimming took off 6 bases at V and 3 bases at J, with 11 bases between the two ends. CDR1 and CDR2 (germline): MNHEY, SVGAGI.

The J gene is TRBJ2-1, the V gene TRBV2; the match to TRBD1 covers 8 bases. Germline V lookup: CDR1 SNHLY, CDR2 FYNNEI. Germline trimming cut 10 bases from V and 8 bases from J; bases unmatched to any gene: 16. The CDR3 length is 15 residues. CDR3 protein: CATLLTGTGGYEQFF. Written as DNA, the CDR3 is TGTGCCACCTTGCTTACCGGGACAGGAGGGTATGAGCAGTTCTTC.

The chain recombines TRBV5-4 with TRBJ1-4; D not resolved. Looked up from germline, CDR1 is SGHNT and CDR2 is YYREEE (reference sequence). V was shortened by 0 bases and J by 5 bases, with 11 bases between the two germline ends. This CDR3 has 15 residues. The CDR3 sequence is CASSLDRGPNEKLFF. In DNA form, the CDR3 reads TGTGCCAGCAGCTTGGATAGAGGGCCCAATGAAAAACTGTTTTTT.

This clone was seen once. V gene TRBV6-5 combines with J gene TRBJ2-3; D might be TRBD2 (7 bases). CDR1 MNHEY and CDR2 SVGAGI come from the germline V gene. The ends were cut back, 7 bases at V and 3 bases at J, with 17 bases in the middle. The CDR3 length is 15 residues. CDR3 loop: CASKLRGAETDTQYF. In DNA form, the CDR3 reads TGTGCCAGCAAGTTACGGGGGGCTGAAACAGATACGCAGTATTTT.

This clone has a count of ten or more. The V gene is TRBV27, the J gene TRBJ2-1; D unclear. V lost 5 bases, J lost 4 bases, and 12 bases lay in between. The CDR3 consists of 14 residues. Germline V gene sequence: CDR1 MNHEY, CDR2 SMNVEV (reference sequence). CDR3 amino acids: CASSTLGRYNEQFF. The CDR3 DNA reads TGTGCCAGCAGTACCCTAGGCCGATACAATGAGCAGTTCTTC.

V is TRBV5-5 and J is TRBJ1-2; 7 nucleotides agree with TRBD1. CDR1 is SGHKS and CDR2 is YYEKEE in the germline V gene (reference sequence). This CDR3 is 15 amino acids long. Trimming cost V 3 bases and J 3 bases; bases outside gene matches: 8. The CDR3 loop is CASSSDRVEDYGYTF. CDR3 DNA sequence: TGTGCCAGCAGCTCTGACAGGGTGGAGGACTATGGCTACACCTTC.

This clone was seen only once. The rearrangement links TRBV18 to TRBJ2-3; D is perhaps TRBD1 (6 bases). Trimming removed 5 bases at V and 1 base at J, with 22 bases between. Germline CDR1 and CDR2: KGHSH and LQKENI. The CDR3 totals 18 residues. The CDR3 bases are TGTGCCAGCTCATCTAGGGGGAAACGGGGTGTTCGCACAGATACGCAGTATTTT. Translating gives CASSSRGKRGVRTDTQYF.

The gene calls are TRBV9 and TRBJ1-5; D is possibly TRBD1 (6 bases). Trimming removed 0 bases at V and 6 bases at J, with 13 bases between. The CDR3 runs to 15 residues. Germline lookup yields CDR1 SGDLS and CDR2 YYNGEE. The CDR3 sequence is CASSVARGRGQPQHF. The CDR3 DNA reads as TGTGCCAGCAGCGTAGCCAGGGGTCGAGGTCAGCCCCAGCATTTT.

V gene TRBV3-1 (or the pseudogene TRBV3-2) combines with J gene TRBJ2-1; 8 positions match TRBD2. This CDR3 is 19 amino acids long. Germline V gives CDR1 LGHDT, CDR2 YNNKEL (reference sequence). The J segment lost 1 base and the V segment lost 0 bases, leaving 11 bases of the junction unmatched. The CDR3 DNA reads as TGTGCCAGCAGCCAAGATACTAGCGGTGGCTTCTTTTCCTACAATGAGCAGTTCTTC. Residues: CASSQDTSGGFFSYNEQFF.

V usage is TRBV5-1 and J usage is TRBJ2-3, with a weak D call TRBD1 (5 bases). CDR1 is SGHRS, CDR2 YFSETQ, per germline. Trimming took 3 bases from V and 0 from J, leaving 17 bases between them. The CDR3 has 17 amino acids. The DNA of the CDR3 is TGCGCCAGCAGCTGGGCAATAGCAGGACATAGCACAGATACGCAGTATTTT. It is translated as CASSWAIAGHSTDTQYF.

The chain carries TRBV7-9 and TRBJ2-7; D possibly corresponds to TRBD2 (6 bases). V lost 3 bases and J 6 bases, leaving 9 bases between the germline ends. CDR3 size: 12 residues. Germline assignment: CDR1 SEHNR and CDR2 FQNEAQ (reference sequence). The CDR3 coding sequence is TGTGCCAGCAGCTTTCCGGGAGCCGAGCAGTACTTC. Protein: CASSFPGAEQYF.

V and J are TRBV5-4 and TRBJ1-1; D might be TRBD1 (5 bases). V was shortened by 1 base and J by 5 bases, with 21 bases between the two germline ends. The CDR3 is 17 residues long. Germline V gene data show CDR1 as SGHNT and CDR2 as YYREEE (reference sequence). CDR3 residues: CASSLSKGPAGRTEAFF. Written as DNA, the CDR3 is TGTGCCAGCAGCTTGAGCAAAGGCCCGGCAGGGAGGACTGAAGCTTTCTTT. The full variable domain, in which reference TRBV5-4 and TRBJ1-1 provide the parts outside the CDR3, is ETGVTQSPTHLIKTRGQQVTLRCSSQSGHNTVSWYQQALGQGPQFIFQYYREEENGRGNFPPRFSGLQFPNYSSELNVNALELDDSALYLCASSLSKGPAGRTEAFFGQGTRLTVV.

The chain uses TRBV7-3 and TRBJ2-2; 14 positions agree with TRBD2. From germline, CDR1 is SGHTA and CDR2 FQGTGA. CDR3 length: 18 amino acids. V shed 4 bases and J 0 bases; nucleotides not matched to a gene: 4. The CDR3: CASSSGLAGGSNTGELFF. CDR3 coding DNA: TGTGCCAGCAGCTCCGGACTAGCGGGAGGATCGAACACCGGGGAGCTGTTTTTT. The variable domain in full, with the rest retrieved from reference TRBV7-3 and TRBJ2-2, is GAGVSQTPSNKVTEKGKYVELRCDPISGHTALYWYRQSLGQGPEFLIYFQGTGAADDSGLPNDRFFAVRPEGSVSTLKIQRTERGDSAVYLCASSSGLAGGSNTGELFFGEGSRLTVL.

The chain joins TRBV5-1 to TRBJ1-3, with 7 bases matching TRBD1. This CDR3 is built from 15 residues. V gave up 3 bases and J gave up 0 bases; unmatched junction bases: 3. The germline CDR1 and CDR2 sequences are SGHRS and YFSETQ. The CDR3 here is CASSWGQTSGNTIYF. CDR3 in DNA: TGCGCCAGCAGCTGGGGACAGACCTCTGGAAACACCATATATTTT.

The J gene is TRBJ2-1, the V gene TRBV11-2; 8 nucleotides align to TRBD2. This CDR3 has 18 amino acids. Trimming at V came to 3 bases and at J to 8 bases, leaving 18 bases not matched to a gene. The germline V gene has CDR1 SGHAT and CDR2 FQNNGV. CDR3 nucleotide sequence: TGTGCCAGCAGCTTGGAGGGAGGACTAGCCACTTTTCGGTATGAGCAGTTCTTC. Its protein is CASSLEGGLATFRYEQFF.

The CDR3 here is CASEPQGKGEQYF. Here the CDR3 DNA reads TGTGCCAGCGAACCACAGGGGAAAGGCGAGCAGTACTTC. This rearrangement joins TRBV2 to TRBJ2-7; TRBD1 aligns across 7 bases. Trimming cost V 8 bases and J 6 bases; bases outside gene matches: 10. In germline, CDR1 is SNHLY, CDR2 FYNNEI. The CDR3 has 13 amino acids. Together with reference TRBV2 and TRBJ2-7, the CDR3 gives the full variable domain: EPEVTQTPSHQVTQMGQEVILRCVPISNHLYFYWYRQILGQKVEFLVSFYNNEISEKSEIFDDQFSVERPDGSNFTLKIRSTKLEDSAMYFCASEPQGKGEQYFGPGTRLTVT.

The chain carries TRBV7-9 and TRBJ2-7; a possible D gene is TRBD1 (6 bases). Germline values: CDR1 SEHNR, CDR2 FQNEAQ (reference sequence). The V gene lost 2 bases and the J gene lost 1 base, with 12 bases spanning the gap. The CDR3 consists of 15 residues. CDR3 residues: CASSLWAGESYEQYF. The CDR3 DNA reads as TGTGCCAGCAGCTTATGGGCAGGGGAATCCTACGAGCAGTACTTC.

V is TRBV2 and J is TRBJ1-1; 8 bases are shared with TRBD1. CDR1 and CDR2 (germline): SNHLY, FYNNEI. The CDR3 loop spans 13 amino acids. V was clipped by 4 bases and J by 4 bases; unmatched bases: 2. The CDR3 DNA is TGTGCCAGCAGTGCGGACAGGGTCACTGAAGCTTTCTTT. Encoded protein: CASSADRVTEAFF.

In regard to this clone: The sample has other DNA sequences that encode this CDR3 too. J is TRBJ2-7 and V is TRBV4-1; D not certain. The CDR3 has 15 residues. Trimming stripped 6 bases from V and 1 base from J, with 16 bases between. Germline CDR1 is MGHRA and CDR2 is YSYEKL. CDR3 coding DNA: TGCGCCAGCAGTGCCACGGCAGGCAGTTCCTACGAGCAGTACTTC. Its protein product is CASSATAGSSYEQYF.

The chain has TRBV27 and TRBJ2-1, with 11 bases lining up with TRBD2. Trimming took 6 bases from V and 4 from J; bases not matched to a gene: 5. Germline CDR1 MNHEY, CDR2 SMNVEV (reference sequence). CDR3 length: 15 residues. As DNA, the CDR3 is TGTGCCAGCAGGATTAGCGGGGGGGCGTACAATGAGCAGTTCTTC. Protein: CASRISGGAYNEQFF.

Only a few counts were recorded for this clone. The chain carries TRBV18 and TRBJ2-5; unclear D gene. The CDR3 loop spans 11 amino acids. The V and J ends lost 6 bases and 1 base respectively, with 3 bases between them. Germline V gives CDR1 KGHSH, CDR2 LQKENI. This CDR3 reads CASSRQETQYF. The CDR3 coding sequence is TGTGCCAGCTCCCGCCAAGAGACCCAGTACTTC.

This chain joins TRBV28 and TRBJ2-1, with a tentative D call TRBD1 (5 bases). From germline, CDR1 is MDHEN and CDR2 SYDVKM. Trimming removed 4 bases from V and 5 bases from J, with 12 bases in between. CDR3 length equals 14 residues. CDR3 sequence: CASSSPTGHNEQFF. CDR3 DNA sequence: TGTGCCAGCAGTTCCCCCACAGGTCACAATGAGCAGTTCTTC. The whole variable domain, remainder taken from reference TRBV28 and TRBJ2-1, is DVKVTQSSRYLVKRTGEKVFLECVQDMDHENMFWYRQDPGLGLRLIYFSYDVKMKEKGDIPEGYSVSREKKERFSLILESASTNQTSMYLCASSSPTGHNEQFFGPGTRLTVL.

The chain carries TRBV27 and TRBJ1-1; D is ambiguous. CDR1 and CDR2 from the germline V gene are MNHEY and SMNVEV (reference sequence). Trimming pared 1 base from V and 7 bases from J, leaving 16 bases between. This CDR3 has 15 residues. The CDR3 DNA reads TGTGCCAGCAGTTTATTCCGGGTTGGTACGGGTGAAGCTTTCTTT. It is translated as CASSLFRVGTGEAFF.